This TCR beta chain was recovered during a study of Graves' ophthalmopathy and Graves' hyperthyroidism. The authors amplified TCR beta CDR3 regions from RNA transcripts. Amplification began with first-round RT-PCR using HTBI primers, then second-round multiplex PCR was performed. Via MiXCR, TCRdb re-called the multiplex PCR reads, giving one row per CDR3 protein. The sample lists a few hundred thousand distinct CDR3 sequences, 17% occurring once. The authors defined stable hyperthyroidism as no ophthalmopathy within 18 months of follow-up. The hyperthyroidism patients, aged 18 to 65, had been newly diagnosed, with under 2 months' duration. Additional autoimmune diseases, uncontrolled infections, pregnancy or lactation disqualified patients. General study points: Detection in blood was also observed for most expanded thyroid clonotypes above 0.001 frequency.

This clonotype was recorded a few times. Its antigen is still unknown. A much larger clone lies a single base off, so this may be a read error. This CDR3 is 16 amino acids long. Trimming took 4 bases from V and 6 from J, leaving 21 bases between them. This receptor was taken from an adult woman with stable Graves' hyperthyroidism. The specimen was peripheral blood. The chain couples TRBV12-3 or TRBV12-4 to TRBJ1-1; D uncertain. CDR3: CASSSEGRATNAEAFF. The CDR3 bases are TGTGCCAGCAGTTCAGAGGGAAGGGCGACTAACGCTGAAGCTTTCTTT.